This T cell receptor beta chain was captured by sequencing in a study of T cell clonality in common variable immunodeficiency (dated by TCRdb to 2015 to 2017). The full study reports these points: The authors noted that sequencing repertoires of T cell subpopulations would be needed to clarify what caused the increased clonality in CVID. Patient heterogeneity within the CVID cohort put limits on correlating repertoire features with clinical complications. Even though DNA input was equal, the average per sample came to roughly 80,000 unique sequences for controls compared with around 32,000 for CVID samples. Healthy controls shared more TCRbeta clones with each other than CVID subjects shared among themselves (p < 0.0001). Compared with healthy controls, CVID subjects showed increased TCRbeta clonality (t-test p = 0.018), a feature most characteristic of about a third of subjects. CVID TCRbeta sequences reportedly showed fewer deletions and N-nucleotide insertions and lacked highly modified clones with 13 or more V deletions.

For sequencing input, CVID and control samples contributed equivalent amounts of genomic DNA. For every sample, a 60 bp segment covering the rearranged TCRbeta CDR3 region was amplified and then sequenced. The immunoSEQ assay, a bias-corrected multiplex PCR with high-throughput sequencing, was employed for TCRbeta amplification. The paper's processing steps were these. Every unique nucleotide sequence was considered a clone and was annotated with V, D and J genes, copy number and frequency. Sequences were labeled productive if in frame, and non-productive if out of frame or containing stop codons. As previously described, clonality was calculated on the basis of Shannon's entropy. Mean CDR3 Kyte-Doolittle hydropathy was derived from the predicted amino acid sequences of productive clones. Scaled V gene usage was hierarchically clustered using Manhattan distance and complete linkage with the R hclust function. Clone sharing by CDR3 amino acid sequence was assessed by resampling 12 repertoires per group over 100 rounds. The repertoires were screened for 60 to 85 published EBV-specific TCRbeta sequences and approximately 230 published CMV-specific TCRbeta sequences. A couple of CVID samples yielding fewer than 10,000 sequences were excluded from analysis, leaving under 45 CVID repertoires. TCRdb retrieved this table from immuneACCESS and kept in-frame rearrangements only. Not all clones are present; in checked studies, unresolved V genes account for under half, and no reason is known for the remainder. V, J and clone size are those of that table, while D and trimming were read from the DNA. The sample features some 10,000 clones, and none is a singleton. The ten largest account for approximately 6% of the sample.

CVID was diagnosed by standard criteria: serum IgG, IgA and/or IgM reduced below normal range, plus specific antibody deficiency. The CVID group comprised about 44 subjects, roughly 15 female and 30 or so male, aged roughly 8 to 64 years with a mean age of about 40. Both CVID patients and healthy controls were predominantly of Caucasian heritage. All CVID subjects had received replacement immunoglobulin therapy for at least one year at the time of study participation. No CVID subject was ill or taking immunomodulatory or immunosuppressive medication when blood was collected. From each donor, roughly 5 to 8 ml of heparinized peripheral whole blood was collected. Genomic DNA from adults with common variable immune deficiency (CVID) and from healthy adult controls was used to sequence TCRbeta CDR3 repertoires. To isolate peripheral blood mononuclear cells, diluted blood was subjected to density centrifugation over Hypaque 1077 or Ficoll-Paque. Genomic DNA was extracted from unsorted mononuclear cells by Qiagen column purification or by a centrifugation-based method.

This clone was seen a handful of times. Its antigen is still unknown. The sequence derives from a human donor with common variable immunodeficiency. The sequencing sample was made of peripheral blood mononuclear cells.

Here the CDR3 is given as CASNLWGQDEQYF. The sequenced part of the CDR3 DNA is TGCGCCAGCAACCTGTGGGGACAGGACGAG. Recombination joined TRBV5-1 with TRBJ2-7, and TRBD1 aligns with 8 junction nucleotides. The read gets to within 3 residues of the CDR3 end, and the germline J gene fills in the rest. CDR1 and CDR2 are read off the germline V gene as SGHRS and YFSETQ. V is cut back by 6 bases and J by 5 bases, with 7 bases in the junction unmatched. The CDR3 goes from the cysteine to the phenylalanine over 13 residues. Of the CDR3's DNA, 30 bases were read; they are in frame from base 1.